The 5 T cell receptor beta chains reported below all come from one sample, sequenced in a study of T cells in Graves' hyperthyroidism and ophthalmopathy. What was amplified from RNA transcripts were TCR beta CDR3 regions. First-round RT-PCR targeting the TCR CDR3 was performed with the HTBI primer set. MiXCR, run by TCRdb on the multiplex PCR reads, gives a single entry per CDR3 protein. The data contain over 400,000 distinct CDR3 sequences, roughly 14% of them singletons. The sequenced sample consisted of blood. The receptors originated from a man between 18 and 35 years old with Graves' ophthalmopathy.

The rearrangement links TRBV7-2 to TRBJ2-3, with a weak D call TRBD2 (6 bases). V gave up 3 bases and J gave up 1 base, with 14 bases separating them. Germline V CDR1 and CDR2: SGHTA, FQGNSA. The CDR3 has 16 amino acids. The CDR3 coding sequence is TGTGCCAGCAGCTTGCGGGCGGAGCGGGGCACAGATACGCAGTATTTT. This encodes CASSLRAERGTDTQYF.

This clonotype was observed at least ten times. The chain is built from TRBV5-1 and TRBJ2-1; 9 bases fit TRBD2. V lost 4 bases to trimming and J lost 3 bases; unmatched junction nucleotides: 11. The CDR3 is 17 residues long. Germline assignment: CDR1 SGHRS and CDR2 YFSETQ. The CDR3 reads CASSLGLWTSDYNEQFF. DNA of the CDR3: TGCGCCAGCAGCCTGGGTCTGTGGACTAGCGACTACAATGAGCAGTTCTTC.

This clonotype was observed at least ten times. This chain connects TRBV5-1 to TRBJ2-7; D call uncertain. The germline V gene encodes CDR1 SGHRS and CDR2 YFSETQ. The V gene lost 0 bases and the J gene lost 3 bases, with 10 bases spanning the gap. CDR3 length: 14 residues. CDR3: CASSLEVGYYEQYF. CDR3 DNA sequence: TGCGCCAGCAGCTTGGAGGTCGGATACTACGAGCAGTACTTC.

This clonotype showed up just a few times. The CDR3 protein is CASSQIAGVNTGELFF. CDR3 coding DNA: TGTGCCAGCAGCCAAATAGCGGGGGTGAACACCGGGGAGCTGTTTTTT. This chain joins TRBV14 and TRBJ2-2, with 9 bases matching TRBD2. The V segment lost 2 bases and the J segment 1 base; nucleotides outside the gene matches: 2. Germline V gene sequence: CDR1 SGHDN, CDR2 FVKESK. The CDR3 runs 16 residues.

In this sample, this clonotype turned up a few times. The chain couples TRBV5-4 to TRBJ2-1; 12 nucleotides match TRBD2. The CDR3 is 16 residues long. Germline V CDR1 and CDR2: SGHNT, YYREEE (reference sequence). V trimming: 1 base; J trimming: 9 bases; junction bases outside the gene matches: 8. The CDR3 sequence is CASSLPLAGGPTEQFF. Written as DNA, the CDR3 is TGTGCCAGCAGCTTGCCACTAGCGGGGGGACCCACTGAGCAGTTCTTC.